A single sample is the source of the 2 T cell receptor beta chains below, sequenced in a study of T cells in Graves' hyperthyroidism and ophthalmopathy. There were TCR beta CDR3 regions amplified from RNA transcripts. First-round RT-PCR of the TCR CDR3 relied on the HTBI primer set. MiXCR was run by TCRdb on the multiplex PCR reads, yielding one entry per CDR3 protein. Among roughly 510,000 distinct CDR3 sequences listed, less than 25% were seen once. Input material: blood. The receptors come from a young man with Graves' hyperthyroidism.

This chain connects TRBV27 to TRBJ1-1; D remains unclear. Germline V CDR1 and CDR2: MNHEY, SMNVEV (reference sequence). The CDR3 runs to 13 residues. The V end was cut by 7 bases, the J end by 1 base, with 10 bases between. The CDR3: CASTSKGNTEAFF. The CDR3 region has the DNA TGTGCCAGCACCTCCAAAGGGAACACTGAAGCTTTCTTT.

This clonotype was found many times. The J gene is TRBJ2-5, the V gene TRBV4-1; perhaps TRBD1 as D (6 bases). CDR3 size: 14 residues. The germline V gene has CDR1 MGHRA and CDR2 YSYEKL. V lost 4 bases and J lost 2, with 11 bases in between. The chain's CDR3 is CASSRGQLQETQYF. CDR3 in DNA: TGCGCCAGCAGCCGCGGACAGCTACAAGAGACCCAGTACTTC.